A single sample gave rise to the 16 T cell receptor beta chains below, sequenced in a study of cytomegalovirus exposure and HLA in healthy donors. Amplification used 60 Vbeta primers and 13 Jbeta primers. Profiling relied on immunoSEQ multiplex PCR, and the TCRdb table lists in-frame clones only, not all of them. Altogether more than 150,000 clones are present, roughly 82% being singletons, with the ten largest covering 1.2%. Sequencing was carried out using PBMCs. These TCRs come from a girl aged 2-10 years in good health and CMV-seropositive.

Remarks on this clone: Other DNA sequences of this sample code for an identical CDR3. The chain combines TRBV6-5 with TRBJ2-7; TRBD1 matches at 9 bases. The CDR3 spans 15 residues. Germline V gene sequence: CDR1 MNHEY, CDR2 SVGAGI. Germline trimming cut 0 bases from V and 2 bases from J; bases unmatched to any gene: 2. In DNA, the CDR3 is TGTGCCAGCAGTTACTCGGGACAGGGAGCCTACGAGCAGTACTTC. Protein sequence: CASSYSGQGAYEQYF.

The chain links TRBV28 to TRBJ2-3; tentative D call: TRBD1 (6 bases). Germline V CDR1 and CDR2: MDHEN, SYDVKM. Trimming pared 1 base from V and 6 bases from J, leaving 23 bases between. The CDR3 has 18 residues. The CDR3 is CASSLFATTGQGLDTQYF. CDR3 coding DNA: TGTGCCAGCAGTTTATTCGCTACGACAGGCCAAGGCCTGGATACGCAGTATTTT.

The table lists this clone with a few counts. This chain links TRBV2 with TRBJ2-5; TRBD2 matches 8 bases. Trimming cost V 4 bases and J 5 bases; bases outside gene matches: 6. Germline-derived CDR1 and CDR2 are SNHLY and FYNNEI. There are 14 residues in the CDR3. CDR3 nucleotide sequence: TGTGCCAGCAGTGGGGGGACTAGAGGGGAGACCCAGTACTTC. It codes for CASSGGTRGETQYF.

The gene calls are TRBV10-2 and TRBJ2-1; D possibly corresponds to TRBD2 (5 bases). CDR3 length: 13 amino acids. From germline, CDR1 is WSHSY and CDR2 SAAADI. V lost 6 bases and J 9 bases, leaving 15 bases between the germline ends. The CDR3 is CASRVALVAEQFF. For the CDR3, the DNA is TGCGCCAGCAGGGTGGCACTAGTGGCTGAGCAGTTCTTC.

CDR3 nucleotides: TGCGCCAGCAGCTTTAGGTCCGGGGTAGGCTACGAGCAGTACTTC. Translated, it gives CASSFRSGVGYEQYF. The rearrangement uses TRBV5-1 and TRBJ2-7, with D perhaps matching TRBD2 (5 bases). V was shortened by 2 bases and J by 3 bases, with 15 bases between the two germline ends. Germline loops: CDR1 SGHRS, CDR2 YFSETQ. CDR3 size: 15 residues.

This clone appeared a few times. The gene calls are TRBV6-4 and TRBJ2-1, with 12 bases matching TRBD2. This CDR3 contains 16 residues. V was clipped by 6 bases and J by 0 bases; unmatched bases: 3. Germline CDR1 and CDR2: MRHNA and SNTAGT. The CDR3 region has the DNA TGTGCCAGCAGCGCGACTAGCGGGAGCTCCTACAATGAGCAGTTCTTC. It translates to CASSATSGSSYNEQFF.

This rearrangement joins TRBV29-1 to TRBJ1-2, with D maybe TRBD1 (5 bases). Germline loops: CDR1 SQVTM, CDR2 ANQGSEA. V was trimmed by 7 bases and J by 4 bases, leaving 13 bases between them. The CDR3 is 12 amino acids. In DNA form, the CDR3 reads TGCAGCGCGGGGGGGGGTTCCTATGGCTACACCTTC. It yields the protein CSAGGGSYGYTF.

In this sample, this clone turned up a few times. The gene calls are TRBV2 and TRBJ1-5; a possible D gene is TRBD1 (6 bases). The germline V gene has CDR1 SNHLY and CDR2 FYNNEI. Between the trimmed V and J ends, which lost 6 bases and 4 bases, there was a span of 13 bases. This CDR3 is 14 amino acids long. CDR3 sequence (DNA): TGTGCCAGCAGCCCTGACAGGCGGAATCAGCCCCAGCATTTT. This translates into CASSPDRRNQPQHF.

V and J are TRBV5-4 and TRBJ1-4; TRBD1 matches 7 bases. The germline V gene has CDR1 SGHNT and CDR2 YYREEE (reference sequence). CDR3 length equals 14 residues. V lost 5 bases to trimming and J lost 6 bases; unmatched junction nucleotides: 7. The CDR3 DNA reads TGTGCCAGCAGGGGAGACAGGGATGATGAAAAACTGTTTTTT. It translates to CASRGDRDDEKLFF.

This clone was picked up one time. The chain carries TRBV7-9 and TRBJ1-5; D is ambiguous. Trimming removed 1 base at V and 5 bases at J, with 6 bases between. CDR1 SEHNR and CDR2 FQNEAQ come from the germline V gene (reference sequence). CDR3 length: 13 residues. CDR3 residues: CASSLGRDQPQHF. CDR3 DNA: TGTGCCAGCAGCTTAGGTCGTGATCAGCCCCAGCATTTT.

The genes are TRBV25-1 and TRBJ1-5; D ambiguous. The V and J ends lost 1 base and 6 bases respectively, with 4 bases between them. The CDR3 has 12 residues. CDR1 and CDR2 from the germline V gene are MGHDK and SYGVNS. The DNA of the CDR3 is TGTGCCAGCAGTGAATCCGGTCAGCCCCAGCATTTT. It is translated as CASSESGQPQHF.

CDR3 in DNA: TGTGCCAGCAGCCCGGCGGAAAGGCGAGATACGCAGTATTTT. It yields the protein CASSPAERRDTQYF. The J gene is TRBJ2-3, the V gene TRBV5-6; D is unresolved. The CDR3 contains 14 residues. Germline V lookup: CDR1 SGHDT, CDR2 YYEEEE. The ends were cut back, 4 bases at V and 5 bases at J, with 14 bases in the middle.

The chain has TRBV6-5 and TRBJ2-3; 8 bases map to TRBD1. From germline, CDR1 is MNHEY and CDR2 SVGAGI. V trimming: 8 bases; J trimming: 4 bases; junction bases outside the gene matches: 8. The CDR3 runs 14 residues. The CDR3 region is CASAADRGPDTQYF. CDR3 DNA sequence: TGTGCCAGCGCGGCAGACAGGGGACCAGATACGCAGTATTTT.

The sample holds one count of this clone. The chain recombines TRBV25-1 with TRBJ1-1; D is unclear. This CDR3 is 14 amino acids long. Germline values: CDR1 MGHDK, CDR2 SYGVNS. The V and J ends lost 7 bases and 1 base respectively, with 13 bases between them. CDR3 sequence (DNA): TGTGCCAGCACGGCACTCGGGTCGAACACTGAAGCTTTCTTT. Translated, it gives CASTALGSNTEAFF.

This clone was observed a few times. The rearrangement uses TRBV5-6 and TRBJ2-7; unclear D gene. The CDR3 totals 16 residues. The V and J ends lost 4 bases and 5 bases respectively, with 22 bases between them. Germline CDR1 SGHDT, CDR2 YYEEEE. Here the CDR3 DNA reads TGTGCCAGCAGCCCGAAGGTAGGTGTGTATCGGGACGAGCAGTACTTC. This translates into CASSPKVGVYRDEQYF. Full variable domain (outside the CDR3, taken from reference TRBV5-6 and TRBJ2-7): DAGVTQSPTHLIKTRGQQVTLRCSPKSGHDTVSWYQQALGQGPQFIFQYYEEEERQRGNFPDRFSGHQFPNYSSELNVNALLLGDSALYLCASSPKVGVYRDEQYFGPGTRLTVT.

The chain joins TRBV19 to TRBJ1-5; D is ambiguous. The CDR3 consists of 14 residues. The germline CDR1 and CDR2 sequences are LNHDA and SQIVND (reference sequence). Trimming stripped 5 bases from V and 2 bases from J, with 10 bases between. Here the CDR3 DNA reads TGTGCCAGTAGTCCCACGGTGGGCAATCAGCCCCAGCATTTT. The encoded protein is CASSPTVGNQPQHF. The entire variable domain, with the rest obtained from reference TRBV19 and TRBJ1-5, is as follows: DGGITQSPKYLFRKEGQNVTLSCEQNLNHDAMYWYRQDPGQGLRLIYYSQIVNDFQKGDIAEGYSVSREKKESFPLTVTSAQKNPTAFYLCASSPTVGNQPQHFGDGTRLSIL.